This T cell receptor (beta chain) was retrieved from a study of T cells in women clearing cervical HPV infection. Study information: Women with histologically confirmed HPV16-related CIN3 or worse, 2 with invasive cancer, served as cases.

immunoSEQ multiplex PCR used an average of 1200 ng genomic DNA. Libraries were prepared by immunoSEQ multiplex PCR; TCRdb keeps only in-frame clonotypes and omits some of them. The ten most abundant clones cover around 4.5% of a sample with under 50,000 clones. Worth noting for this clone: The CDR3 end lies 3 residues beyond the end of the read and is filled in from the germline J gene.

All participants had a single incident cervical HPV16 infection, and prevalent HPV16 infections were excluded. Germline V gene lookup returns CDR1 SEHNR and CDR2 FQNEAQ (reference sequence). V trimming: 5 bases; J trimming: 5 bases; junction bases outside the gene matches: 7. This CDR3 is built from 15 residues. The sequence was collected from a woman aged 18 to 75 with a cervical HPV16 infection that either progressed to CIN3+ or cleared (not recorded which). Sequencing was performed on blood buffy coat. This chain uses TRBV7-9 with TRBJ2-2; 8 positions match TRBD1. CDR3 residues: CASSPGQGETGELFF. Incomplete CDR3 DNA: TGTGCCAGCAGCCCAGGACAGGGCGAAACCGGGGAG.